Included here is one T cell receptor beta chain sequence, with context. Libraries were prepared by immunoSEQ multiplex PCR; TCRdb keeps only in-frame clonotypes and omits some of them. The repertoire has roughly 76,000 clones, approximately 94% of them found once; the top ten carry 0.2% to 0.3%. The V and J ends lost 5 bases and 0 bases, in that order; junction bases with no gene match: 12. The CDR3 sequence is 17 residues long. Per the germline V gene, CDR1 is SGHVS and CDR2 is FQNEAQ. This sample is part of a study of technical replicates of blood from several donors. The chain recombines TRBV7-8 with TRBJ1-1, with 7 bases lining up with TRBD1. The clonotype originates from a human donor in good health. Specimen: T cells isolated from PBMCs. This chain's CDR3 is CASSRTGTVFMNTEAFF. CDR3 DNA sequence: TGTGCCAGCAGCCGAACCGGGACAGTTTTTATGAACACTGAAGCTTTCTTT.